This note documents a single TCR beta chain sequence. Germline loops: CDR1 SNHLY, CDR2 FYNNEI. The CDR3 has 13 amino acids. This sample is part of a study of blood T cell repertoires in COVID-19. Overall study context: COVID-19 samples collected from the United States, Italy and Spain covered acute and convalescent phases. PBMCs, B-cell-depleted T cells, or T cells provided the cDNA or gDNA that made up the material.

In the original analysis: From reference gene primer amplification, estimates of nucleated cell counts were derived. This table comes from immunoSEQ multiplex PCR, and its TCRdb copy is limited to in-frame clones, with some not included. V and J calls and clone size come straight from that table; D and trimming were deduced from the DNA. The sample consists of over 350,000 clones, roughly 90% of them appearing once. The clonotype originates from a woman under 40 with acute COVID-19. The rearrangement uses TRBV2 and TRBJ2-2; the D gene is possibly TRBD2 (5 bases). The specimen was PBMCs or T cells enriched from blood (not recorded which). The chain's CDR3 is CAWKRESTGELFF. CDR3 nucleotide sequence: TGTGCTTGGAAAAGGGAGAGCACCGGGGAGCTGTTTTTT.